Only one count was recorded for the clone carrying this T cell receptor beta chain. TCRdb keeps only in-frame clones here, not all; method: immunoSEQ multiplex PCR. The table includes 89,000 or so clones, around 83% detected once. CDR1 and CDR2 (germline): SGHNT, YYREEE (reference sequence). V was cut by 2 bases and J by 5 bases, with 13 bases left in between. The CDR3 consists of 14 residues. The data belong to a study of lymphopenia after photon versus proton radiotherapy. This sequence originates from a man in his fifties or sixties with pancreatic cancer. This rearrangement joins TRBV5-4 to TRBJ1-1; TRBD1 might be the D (5 bases). Sequenced material: peripheral blood, taken from a patient treated with proton-based radiotherapy. In DNA, the CDR3 is TGTGCCAGCAGCTTACCGGGACCGACGACTGAAGCTTTCTTT. It encodes CASSLPGPTTEAFF.